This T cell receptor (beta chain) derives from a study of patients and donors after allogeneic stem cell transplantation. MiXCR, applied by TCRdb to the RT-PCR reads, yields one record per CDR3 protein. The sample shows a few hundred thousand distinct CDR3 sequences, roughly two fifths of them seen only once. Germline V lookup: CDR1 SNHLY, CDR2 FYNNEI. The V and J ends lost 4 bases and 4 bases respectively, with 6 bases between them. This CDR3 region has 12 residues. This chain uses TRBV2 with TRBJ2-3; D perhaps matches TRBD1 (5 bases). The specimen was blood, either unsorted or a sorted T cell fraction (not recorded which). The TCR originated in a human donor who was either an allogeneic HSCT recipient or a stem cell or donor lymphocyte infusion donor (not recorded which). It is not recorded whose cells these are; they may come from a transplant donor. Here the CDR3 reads CASSVGPDTQYF. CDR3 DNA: TGTGCCAGCAGTGTGGGGCCAGATACGCAGTATTTT.